Shown below are 11 T cell receptor beta chains from a single sample sequenced in a study of beta chain features in type 1 diabetes. Of the isolated RNA, all was reverse transcribed, and so the sequenced material was expressed TCRB transcripts. The repertoire was sequenced with immunoSEQ multiplex PCR; TCRdb's copy has only in-frame clones and lacks some. Of about 59,000 clones listed, around three fifths are singletons. Material: Tregs from blood. The receptors stem from a woman under 30 in good health.

The V call is TRBV4-1, the J call TRBJ2-5, with TRBD2 matching over 8 bases. Trimming took 3 bases from V and 5 from J; bases not matched to a gene: 14. The CDR3 extends over 17 amino acids. Germline CDR1 reads MGHRA; CDR2 reads YSYEKL. DNA for the CDR3: TGCGCCAGCAGCCACCCGAACTCGGGAGGGGCGCGCGAGACCCAGTACTTC. Translated: CASSHPNSGGARETQYF.

The chain's CDR3 is CASSMERGQAYEQYF. In nucleotides, the CDR3 is TGTGCCAGTAGTATGGAGCGGGGACAGGCCTACGAGCAGTACTTC. The chain joins TRBV19 to TRBJ2-7; the D gene is possibly TRBD1 (8 bases). The germline V and J ends were trimmed by 3 bases and 2 bases, with 14 bases remaining between them. Germline values: CDR1 LNHDA, CDR2 SQIVND (reference sequence). The CDR3 has 15 residues.

The chain links TRBV10-2 to TRBJ1-1, with D possibly matching TRBD1 (6 bases). CDR3 size: 14 residues. Trimming cost V 4 bases and J 0 bases, with 9 bases left between them. Germline-derived CDR1 and CDR2 are WSHSY and SAAADI. CDR3 region: CASSVQGMNTEAFF. For the CDR3, the DNA is TGCGCCAGCAGTGTTCAGGGGATGAACACTGAAGCTTTCTTT.

The chain joins TRBV14 to TRBJ1-1, with D perhaps TRBD1 (5 bases). V was clipped by 4 bases and J by 8 bases, with 14 bases between them. The CDR3 runs to 13 residues. CDR1 and CDR2 from the germline V gene are SGHDN and FVKESK. In DNA, the CDR3 is TGTGCCAGCAGCCTACAGGTGACCTCCGAAGCTTTCTTT. This encodes CASSLQVTSEAFF. Based on the CDR3 plus reference TRBV14 and TRBJ1-1, the full variable domain is EAGVTQFPSHSVIEKGQTVTLRCDPISGHDNLYWYRRVMGKEIKFLLHFVKESKQDESGMPNNRFLAERTGGTYSTLKVQPAELEDSGVYFCASSLQVTSEAFFGQGTRLTVV.

The V and J genes are TRBV18 and TRBJ2-1; D might be TRBD1 (5 bases). The CDR3 covers 17 residues. Germline V gives CDR1 KGHSH, CDR2 LQKENI. V lost 3 bases and J lost 6, with 21 bases in between. As DNA, the CDR3 is TGTGCCAGCTCACCGAGGATGCCAGGGAATCCCTTCAATGAGCAGTTCTTC. Its protein product is CASSPRMPGNPFNEQFF.

The V call is TRBV29-1, the J call TRBJ2-5; possibly TRBD2 for D (6 bases). The CDR3 sequence is 17 residues long. V gave up 0 bases and J gave up 5 bases, with 22 bases separating them. Per germline, CDR1 SQVTM and CDR2 ANQGSEA. The CDR3 spells CSVEDQVTWGVGETQYF. Written as DNA, the CDR3 is TGCAGCGTTGAAGATCAAGTAACTTGGGGGGTTGGGGAGACCCAGTACTTC.

The genes are TRBV6-6 and TRBJ1-2; the D is unclear. V gave up 7 bases and J gave up 1 base, with 10 bases separating them. This CDR3 has 13 amino acids. The V gene's germline CDR1 is MNHNY and CDR2 SVGAGI (reference sequence). The CDR3 bases are TGTGCCAGCACTCCGCGGGATAACTATGGCTACACCTTC. This sequence encodes CASTPRDNYGYTF.

This clone was recorded a few times. This chain links TRBV7-9 with TRBJ1-1, with 9 bases lining up with TRBD1. This CDR3 spans 17 amino acids. Germline CDR1 SEHNR, CDR2 FQNEAQ (reference sequence). V was pared by 5 bases and J by 1 base, with 11 bases of the junction left unmatched. As DNA, the CDR3 is TGTGCCAGCAGCAGTCCCGGGACAGGGACCCCGAACACTGAAGCTTTCTTT. Its translation is CASSSPGTGTPNTEAFF.

V gene TRBV18 combines with J gene TRBJ1-1; 8 bases align to TRBD1. Per germline, CDR1 KGHSH and CDR2 LQKENI. With V trimmed by 3 bases and J by 0 bases, 9 bases remained unmatched. The CDR3 runs 17 residues. The DNA of the CDR3 is TGTGCCAGCTCACCCCCCGGGACAGGCTCGATGAACACTGAAGCTTTCTTT. Its translation: CASSPPGTGSMNTEAFF.

This clone was seen more than once but under ten times. V gene TRBV6-5 combines with J gene TRBJ1-5, with D uncertain. Between the trimmed V and J ends, which lost 2 bases and 3 bases, there was a span of 8 bases. The V gene's germline CDR1 is MNHEY and CDR2 SVGAGI. The CDR3 runs 14 residues. The CDR3 nucleotides read TGTGCCAGCAGTTACCGATCCTACAATCAGCCCCAGCATTTT. Residues: CASSYRSYNQPQHF.

The chain recombines TRBV9 with TRBJ2-2; D is unresolved. Trimming left V 0 bases short and J 0 bases short, with 6 bases between. From germline, CDR1 is SGDLS and CDR2 YYNGEE. This CDR3 contains 15 residues. CDR3 amino acids: CASSVAATNTGELFF. The CDR3 DNA follows: TGTGCCAGCAGCGTAGCAGCGACGAACACCGGGGAGCTGTTTTTT.